This T cell receptor (beta chain) came from a study of blood T cells in healthy people across ages. Findings of the study overall: Older age went with lower TCR beta diversity per million T cells, in a roughly linear way.

Points on this clonotype: As yet, its antigen is unknown.

A sample-barcoded 5' primer and a J-beta primer mix were used in a second PCR of roughly 7 to 11 cycles. From each sample, at least 2.5 million paired-end reads containing CDR3 were obtained. TCRdb reprocessed the 5' RACE reads with MiXCR, giving one entry per CDR3 protein. The repertoire includes just over 800,000 distinct CDR3 sequences, roughly 60% of them detected once, and roughly 26% sits in the top ten. The CDR3 loop spans 13 amino acids. In germline, CDR1 is DFQATT, CDR2 SNEGSKA (reference sequence). The V end lost 3 bases, the J end lost 7 bases, and 12 bases lay between the germline ends. Each donor supplied roughly 9.1 milliliters of peripheral blood.

This clonotype was obtained from a man aged 30 to 45 in good health. This chain links TRBV20-1 with TRBJ1-4, with a tentative D call TRBD1 (5 bases). Input material: blood. The chain's CDR3 is CSARTQGSEKLFF. CDR3 sequence (DNA): TGCAGTGCTAGGACCCAGGGAAGTGAAAAACTGTTTTTT.